This TCR beta chain was sequenced in a study of neurological immune-mediated disorders. This clonotype was observed many times. Antigen specificity is unknown. Overall study results and limits: No expanded-clone CDR3 amino acid sequence recurred across subjects, suggesting private TCR-beta repertoires.

As for time point: longitudinal time-point 3. PBMCs stored at -80 C, numbering 2 million, were the origin of the unsorted libraries. This CDR3 spans 17 amino acids. J gave up 3 bases and V 5 bases, and 12 bases lay outside the gene matches. From germline, CDR1 is SGHRS and CDR2 YFSETQ. TCRdb re-analysed the 5' RACE reads in MiXCR, keeping a single row per CDR3 protein. This sample has fewer than 110,000 distinct CDR3 sequences; 9.5% to 14% occur once, and the top ten carry approximately 3.1%. The TCR originated in a female donor with HTLV-1-associated myelopathy (HAM/TSP). The sample taken for sequencing was PBMCs. V usage is TRBV5-1 and J usage is TRBJ2-2; 8 nucleotides align to TRBD2. The CDR3 sequence is CASRRGISGADTGELFF. DNA for the CDR3: TGCGCCAGCAGAAGAGGAATTAGCGGGGCCGACACCGGGGAGCTGTTTTTT.